What follows are 9 T cell receptor beta chains derived from one specimen sequenced in a study of regulatory T cells in long-lasting Graves disease. HTBI primers from iRepertoire and Arm-PCR of CDR3 regions yielded the TCR beta libraries. TCRdb re-analysed the multiplex PCR reads in MiXCR, keeping a single row per CDR3 protein. Counted here are under 350,000 distinct CDR3 sequences, roughly a fifth occurring once; the ten biggest clones make up roughly three fifths. Regarding time point: persistent/refractory GD, antithyroid drugs over 5 years with positive TRAb. The TCR library was made from RNA that had been extracted from PBMCs in TRIzol. The specimen was peripheral blood mononuclear cells (PBMCs), collected when the disease was refractory, from a patient treated with antithyroid drugs. These receptors all stem from a female donor with Graves disease.

The chain recombines TRBV30 with TRBJ2-7; D call uncertain. Germline V gene data show CDR1 as GTSNPN and CDR2 as SVGIG (reference sequence). CDR3 length equals 14 residues. With 0 bases removed from V and 0 bases from J, the gap between germline ends came to 9 bases. This chain's CDR3 is CAWSVRRGSYEQYF. DNA of the CDR3: TGTGCCTGGAGTGTACGGCGCGGCTCCTACGAGCAGTACTTC. Full variable domain (remainder filled in from reference TRBV30 and TRBJ2-7): SQTIHQWPATLVQPVGSPLSLECTVEGTSNPNLYWYRQAAGRGLQLLFYSVGIGQISSEVPQNLSASRPQDRQFILSSKKLLLSDSGFYLCAWSVRRGSYEQYFGPGTRLTVT.

This clonotype was detected many times. V gene TRBV12-3 or TRBV12-4 combines with J gene TRBJ1-5; D gene ambiguous. This CDR3 is 13 amino acids long. Trimming shortened V by 5 bases and J by 4 bases, and 9 bases separated the two germline ends. DNA of the CDR3: TGTGCCAGCAGTAGAAACACAAATCAGCCCCAGCATTTT. Protein sequence: CASSRNTNQPQHF.

This clonotype was recorded at least ten times. V usage is TRBV7-2 and J usage is TRBJ2-5; 12 nucleotides agree with TRBD2. The V segment lost 4 bases and the J segment 5 bases; nucleotides outside the gene matches: 8. This CDR3 is 16 amino acids long. Germline V gives CDR1 SGHTA, CDR2 FQGNSA. CDR3 coding DNA: TGTGCCAGCAGCTCCGGACTAGCGGGGTTGTGGGAGACCCAGTACTTC. Residues: CASSSGLAGLWETQYF.

V usage is TRBV5-6 and J usage is TRBJ1-2, with a possible D match to TRBD1 (6 bases). Deletions cut 5 bases from V and 4 bases from J, with 21 bases between. There are 16 residues in the CDR3. Germline values: CDR1 SGHDT, CDR2 YYEEEE. CDR3 nucleotide sequence: TGTGCCAGCAGAATGGGCCCCGCACAGGGCGGCTATGGCTACACCTTC. It translates to CASRMGPAQGGYGYTF.

This clonotype has just a few counts. The gene calls are TRBV27 and TRBJ1-1; D gene unclear. Trimming took 2 bases from V and 4 from J, leaving 11 bases between them. This CDR3 contains 14 residues. CDR1 is MNHEY, CDR2 SMNVEV, per germline (reference sequence). The CDR3: CASSLMAGSTEAFF. CDR3 nucleotides: TGTGCCAGCAGTTTAATGGCGGGGAGCACTGAAGCTTTCTTT.

This clonotype was seen many times. The rearrangement uses TRBV28 and TRBJ2-5, with 8 bases matching TRBD2. Losses at the gene ends were 6 bases for V and 4 bases for J; bases not matched to a gene: 4. The CDR3 length is 13 residues. Germline assignment: CDR1 MDHEN and CDR2 SYDVKM. CDR3: CASRSSGRETQYF. CDR3 in DNA: TGTGCCAGCAGATCGAGCGGGAGAGAGACCCAGTACTTC.

This clonotype was observed at least ten times. CDR3 bases: TGTGCCAGCAGCTTAACGGCGGGACAGGGGAACATTCAGTACTTC. This sequence encodes CASSLTAGQGNIQYF. V gene TRBV7-2 combines with J gene TRBJ2-4; 10 positions agree with TRBD1. CDR1 and CDR2 from the germline V gene are SGHTA and FQGNSA. V was clipped by 2 bases and J by 7 bases; unmatched bases: 5. The CDR3 sequence is 15 residues long.

This clonotype was observed a handful of times. The chain has TRBV27 and TRBJ2-7; maybe TRBD2 (5 bases). V was clipped by 0 bases and J by 7 bases, with 7 bases between them. The CDR3 loop spans 12 amino acids. Germline V gene lookup returns CDR1 MNHEY and CDR2 SMNVEV (reference sequence). Here the CDR3 reads CASSLSGEEQYF. CDR3 DNA sequence: TGTGCCAGCAGTTTATCTGGGGAGGAGCAGTACTTC.

This clonotype has ten or more counts. The V call is TRBV6-2 or TRBV6-3, the J call TRBJ2-7; D is unresolved. V gave up 3 bases and J gave up 5 bases, with 11 bases separating them. There are 13 residues in the CDR3. Germline V gives CDR1 MNHEY, CDR2 SVGEGT. As DNA, the CDR3 is TGTGCCAGCAGTTATTACGGTTTCCACGAGCAGTACTTC. It codes for CASSYYGFHEQYF.